This T cell receptor (beta chain) is drawn from a study of cytomegalovirus exposure and HLA in healthy donors. Study conclusions and caveats: There were some public TCRs occurring in many donors, but most TCR sequences were rare.

PCR was performed using 60 Vbeta and 13 Jbeta primers. Measured with immunoSEQ multiplex PCR; TCRdb has only the in-frame clones, and not every one. The sample holds 130,000 or so clones; around 72% are singletons and the top ten take 1.5%. Comment on this clone: Its matching antigen is unknown.

Germline loops: CDR1 SQVTM, CDR2 ANQGSEA. The V segment lost 0 bases and the J segment 4 bases; nucleotides outside the gene matches: 3. This CDR3 is built from 15 residues. The source material was PBMCs. V is TRBV29-1 and J is TRBJ2-2; TRBD1 matches at 9 bases. The clonotype was recovered from a woman aged 18-29 years in good health and CMV-seronegative. The CDR3 reads CSVEDWTGVTGELFF. The CDR3 DNA reads as TGCAGCGTTGAAGACTGGACAGGGGTCACCGGGGAGCTGTTTTTT.